This T cell receptor beta chain was recovered during a study of CD8 T cells in ankylosing spondylitis. Study outcomes and limitations: Significantly higher representation of disease-linked clones was reported for matched ankylosing spondylitis synovial fluid. Peripheral blood samples showed relatively rare disease-linked clones, and these clones were CD8+.

As for this clonotype: Its antigen is still unknown.

Libraries for TCR beta were made by quantitative 5'-RACE with molecular barcodes. TCRdb analysed the 5' RACE reads with MiXCR anew, one entry per CDR3 protein. The sample carries around 250,000 distinct CDR3 sequences, 30% to 40% recorded once. The CDR3 has 13 residues. After removal of 8 bases from V and 6 bases from J, the junction contained 7 bases not matched to a gene. V usage is TRBV12-3 or TRBV12-4 and J usage is TRBJ2-1; TRBD1 matches at 7 bases. Sequenced: blood, either unsorted or a sorted T cell fraction (not recorded which). The sequence was collected from a male donor with ankylosing spondylitis or in good health (not recorded which). This CDR3 reads CASGTAGINEQFF. Written as DNA, the CDR3 is TGTGCCAGCGGGACAGCAGGGATCAATGAGCAGTTCTTC.